This T cell receptor beta chain was sequenced for a study of blood T cells in healthy people across ages. The CDR3 is 14 amino acids. Germline V gives CDR1 SEHNR, CDR2 FQNEAQ (reference sequence). Findings of the study overall: Age advanced and TCR beta diversity per million T cells fell, roughly linearly. Naive CD4+ cell counts and diversity both ran higher in long-lived than in aged donors.

This clonotype was recorded many times. As yet, its antigen is unknown. Its ends do not fully match the called genes, so a read error is possible. Next came a second PCR, run for about 6 to 11 cycles, which used a sample-barcoded 5' primer along with a J-beta primer mix. One entry per CDR3 protein results from TCRdb running MiXCR on the 5' RACE reads. In the table there are about 1.5 million distinct CDR3 sequences, approximately 38% of which are singletons. The sequencing sample was made of blood. The TCR comes from a woman under 30 in good health. J is TRBJ1-6 and V is TRBV7-9; a possible D gene is TRBD1 (5 bases). CDR3 loop: CASSLGQGGSPLHF. The DNA of the CDR3 is TGTGCCAGCAGTTTAGGGCAGGGAGGATCACCCCTCCACTTT.